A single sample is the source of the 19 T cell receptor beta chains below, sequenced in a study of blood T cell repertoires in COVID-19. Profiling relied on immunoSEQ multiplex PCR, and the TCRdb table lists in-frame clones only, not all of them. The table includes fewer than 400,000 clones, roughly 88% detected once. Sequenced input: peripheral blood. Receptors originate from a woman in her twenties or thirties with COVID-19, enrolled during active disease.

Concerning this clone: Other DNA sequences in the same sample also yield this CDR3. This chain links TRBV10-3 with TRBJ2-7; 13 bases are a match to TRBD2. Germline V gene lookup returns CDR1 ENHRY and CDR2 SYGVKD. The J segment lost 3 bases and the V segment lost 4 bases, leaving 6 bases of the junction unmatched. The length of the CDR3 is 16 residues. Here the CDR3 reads CAISGGGTSGNYEQYF. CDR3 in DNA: TGTGCCATCAGTGGGGGGGGGACTAGCGGGAACTACGAGCAGTACTTC.

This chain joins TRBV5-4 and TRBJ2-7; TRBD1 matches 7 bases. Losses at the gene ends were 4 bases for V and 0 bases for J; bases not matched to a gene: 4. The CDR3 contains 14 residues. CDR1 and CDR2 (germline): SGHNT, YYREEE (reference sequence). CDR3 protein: CASSLRDSSYEQYF. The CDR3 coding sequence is TGTGCCAGCAGCCTCCGGGACAGCTCCTACGAGCAGTACTTC.

CDR3 bases: TGTGCCAGCAAGGAGGGGGCAAACTACAATGAGCAGTTCTTC. Protein: CASKEGANYNEQFF. The chain recombines TRBV5-6 with TRBJ2-1, with D possibly matching TRBD1 (7 bases). V gave up 6 bases and J gave up 3 bases, with 13 bases separating them. The CDR3 is 14 amino acids. Germline loops: CDR1 SGHDT, CDR2 YYEEEE.

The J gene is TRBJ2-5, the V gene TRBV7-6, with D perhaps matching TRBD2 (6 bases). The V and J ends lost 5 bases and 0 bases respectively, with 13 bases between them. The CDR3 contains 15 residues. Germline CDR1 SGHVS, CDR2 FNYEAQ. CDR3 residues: CASSRGGQYQETQYF. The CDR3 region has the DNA TGTGCCAGCAGCCGAGGAGGGCAGTACCAAGAGACCCAGTACTTC. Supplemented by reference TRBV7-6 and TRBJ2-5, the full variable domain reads GAGVSQSPRYKVTKRGQDVALRCDPISGHVSLYWYRQALGQGPEFLTYFNYEAQQDKSGLPNDRFSAERPEGSISTLTIQRTEQRDSAMYRCASSRGGQYQETQYFGPGTRLLVL.

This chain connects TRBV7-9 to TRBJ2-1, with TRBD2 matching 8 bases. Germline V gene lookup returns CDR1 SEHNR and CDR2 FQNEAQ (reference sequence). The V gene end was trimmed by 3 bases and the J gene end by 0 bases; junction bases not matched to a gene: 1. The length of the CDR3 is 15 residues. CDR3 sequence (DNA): TGTGCCAGCAGCTTCAGCGGGAGCTCCTACAATGAGCAGTTCTTC. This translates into CASSFSGSSYNEQFF.

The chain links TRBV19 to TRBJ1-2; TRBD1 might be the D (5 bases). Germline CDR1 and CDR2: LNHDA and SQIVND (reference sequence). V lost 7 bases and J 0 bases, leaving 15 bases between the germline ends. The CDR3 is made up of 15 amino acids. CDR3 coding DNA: TGTGCCAGTACCACACAAGACAGAGCTAACTATGGCTACACCTTC. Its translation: CASTTQDRANYGYTF. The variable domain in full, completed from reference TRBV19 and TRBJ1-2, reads DGGITQSPKYLFRKEGQNVTLSCEQNLNHDAMYWYRQDPGQGLRLIYYSQIVNDFQKGDIAEGYSVSREKKESFPLTVTSAQKNPTAFYLCASTTQDRANYGYTFGSGTRLTVV.

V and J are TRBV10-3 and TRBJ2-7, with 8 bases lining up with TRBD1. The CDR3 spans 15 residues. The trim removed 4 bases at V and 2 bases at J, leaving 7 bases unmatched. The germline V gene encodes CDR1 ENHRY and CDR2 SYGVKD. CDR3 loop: CAISAGQGRAYEQYF. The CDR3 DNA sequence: TGTGCCATCAGTGCCGGACAGGGCCGAGCCTACGAGCAGTACTTC.

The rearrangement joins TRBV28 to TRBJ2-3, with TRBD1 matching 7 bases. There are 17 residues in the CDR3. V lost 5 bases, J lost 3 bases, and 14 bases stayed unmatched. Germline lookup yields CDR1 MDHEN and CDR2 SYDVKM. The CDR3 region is CASSPQGTVVGTDTQYF. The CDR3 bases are TGTGCCAGCAGTCCCCAAGGGACAGTCGTTGGGACAGATACGCAGTATTTT.

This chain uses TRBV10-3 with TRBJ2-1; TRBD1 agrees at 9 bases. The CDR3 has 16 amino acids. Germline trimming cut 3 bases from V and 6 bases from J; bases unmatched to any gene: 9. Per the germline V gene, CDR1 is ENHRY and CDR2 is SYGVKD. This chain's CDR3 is CAISDLGTGKINEQFF. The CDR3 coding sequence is TGTGCCATCAGTGATCTAGGGACAGGGAAGATCAATGAGCAGTTCTTC.

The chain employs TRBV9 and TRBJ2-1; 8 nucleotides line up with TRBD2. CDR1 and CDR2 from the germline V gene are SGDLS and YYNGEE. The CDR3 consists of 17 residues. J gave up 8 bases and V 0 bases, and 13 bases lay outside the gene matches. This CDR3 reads CASSVASVGGRLDEQFF. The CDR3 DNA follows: TGTGCCAGCAGCGTAGCCTCTGTGGGCGGGAGGCTCGATGAGCAGTTCTTC.

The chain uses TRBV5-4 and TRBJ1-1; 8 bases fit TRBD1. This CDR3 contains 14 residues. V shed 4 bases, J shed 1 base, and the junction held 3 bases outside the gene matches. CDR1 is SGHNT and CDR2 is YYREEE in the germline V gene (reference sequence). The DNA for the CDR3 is TGTGCCAGCAGCAAGGGACAGGAGAACACTGAAGCTTTCTTT. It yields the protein CASSKGQENTEAFF. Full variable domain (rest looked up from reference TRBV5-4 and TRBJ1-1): ETGVTQSPTHLIKTRGQQVTLRCSSQSGHNTVSWYQQALGQGPQFIFQYYREEENGRGNFPPRFSGLQFPNYSSELNVNALELDDSALYLCASSKGQENTEAFFGQGTRLTVV.

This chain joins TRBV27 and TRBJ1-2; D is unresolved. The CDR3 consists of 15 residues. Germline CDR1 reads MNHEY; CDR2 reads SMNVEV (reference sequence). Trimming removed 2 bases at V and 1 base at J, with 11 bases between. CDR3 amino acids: CASSLLGRINYGYTF. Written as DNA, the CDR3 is TGTGCCAGCAGTTTACTGGGGAGAATTAACTATGGCTACACCTTC.

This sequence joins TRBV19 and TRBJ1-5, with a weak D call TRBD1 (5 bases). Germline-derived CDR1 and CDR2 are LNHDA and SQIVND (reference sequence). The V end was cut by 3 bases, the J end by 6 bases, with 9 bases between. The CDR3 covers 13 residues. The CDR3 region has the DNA TGTGCCAGTAGTATCAGGGTCGGTCAGCCCCAGCATTTT. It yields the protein CASSIRVGQPQHF.

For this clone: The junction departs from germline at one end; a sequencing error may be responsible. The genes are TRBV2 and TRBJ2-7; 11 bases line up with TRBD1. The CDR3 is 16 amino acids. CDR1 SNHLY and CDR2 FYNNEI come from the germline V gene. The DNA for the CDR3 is TGTGCCAGCAGTGAAATTTGGACAGGGGGCGGATACGAGCGGTACTTC. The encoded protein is CASSEIWTGGGYERYF. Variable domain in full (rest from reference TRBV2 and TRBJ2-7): EPEVTQTPSHQVTQMGQEVILRCVPISNHLYFYWYRQILGQKVEFLVSFYNNEISEKSEIFDDQFSVERPDGSNFTLKIRSTKLEDSAMYFCASSEIWTGGGYERYFGPGTRLTVT.

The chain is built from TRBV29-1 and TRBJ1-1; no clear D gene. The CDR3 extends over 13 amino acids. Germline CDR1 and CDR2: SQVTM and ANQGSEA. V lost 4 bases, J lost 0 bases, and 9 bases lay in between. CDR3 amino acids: CSVGNSMNTEAFF. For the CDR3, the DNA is TGCAGCGTTGGTAACAGTATGAACACTGAAGCTTTCTTT.

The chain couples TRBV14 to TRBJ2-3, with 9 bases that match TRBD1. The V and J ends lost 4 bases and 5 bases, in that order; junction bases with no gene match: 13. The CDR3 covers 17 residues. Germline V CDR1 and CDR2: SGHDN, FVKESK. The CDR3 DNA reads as TGTGCCAGCAGCCGGGACGGGACAGGGTGGATCGGAGATACGCAGTATTTT. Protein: CASSRDGTGWIGDTQYF.

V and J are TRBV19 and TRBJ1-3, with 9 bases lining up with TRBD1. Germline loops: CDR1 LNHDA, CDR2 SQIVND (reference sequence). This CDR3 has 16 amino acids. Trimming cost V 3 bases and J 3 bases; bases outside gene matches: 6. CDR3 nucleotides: TGTGCCAGTAGTATCTCCACAGGGGGCCATGGAAACACCATATATTTT. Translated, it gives CASSISTGGHGNTIYF.

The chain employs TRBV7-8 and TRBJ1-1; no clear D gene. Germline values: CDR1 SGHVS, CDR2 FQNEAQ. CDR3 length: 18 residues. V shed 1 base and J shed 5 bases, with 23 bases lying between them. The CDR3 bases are TGTGCCAGCAGCTTAGATTTAGGGAGCCCTACGGCGGCGACTGAAGCTTTCTTT. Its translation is CASSLDLGSPTAATEAFF.

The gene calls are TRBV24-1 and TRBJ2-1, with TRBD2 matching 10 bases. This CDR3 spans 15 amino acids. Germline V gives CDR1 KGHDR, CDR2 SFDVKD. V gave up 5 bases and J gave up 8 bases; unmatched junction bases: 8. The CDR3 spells CATSALAGEAYEQFF. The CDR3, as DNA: TGTGCCACCAGTGCGCTAGCGGGAGAAGCGTATGAGCAGTTCTTC.